The T cell receptor (beta chain) under discussion was sequenced for a study of blood T cell repertoires in COVID-19. Study information: Sources were T cells, B-cell-depleted T cells, or PBMCs; the material itself was cDNA or gDNA.

Produced via immunoSEQ multiplex PCR; TCRdb's table is partial and in-frame only. The sample holds 290,000 or so clones, approximately 90% seen once. Participants were aged 18 to 89 years from around 26 US areas. The study assigned cohorts using participant-reported clinical history. Recovered Cohort 3 donors showed two negative PCRs, clearance, or symptom resolution. Germline-derived CDR1 and CDR2 are SEHNR and FQNEAQ (reference sequence). Trimming took off 8 bases at V and 3 bases at J, with 11 bases between the two ends. CDR3 length equals 13 residues. The chain couples TRBV7-9 to TRBJ2-1; D is possibly TRBD1 (5 bases). This TCR was recovered from a woman aged 25 to 39 who had recovered from COVID-19. Sequenced material: PBMCs or T cells enriched from blood (not recorded which). The CDR3: CASLGLGYNEQFF. In nucleotides, the CDR3 is TGTGCCAGCCTGGGGCTAGGCTACAATGAGCAGTTCTTC.